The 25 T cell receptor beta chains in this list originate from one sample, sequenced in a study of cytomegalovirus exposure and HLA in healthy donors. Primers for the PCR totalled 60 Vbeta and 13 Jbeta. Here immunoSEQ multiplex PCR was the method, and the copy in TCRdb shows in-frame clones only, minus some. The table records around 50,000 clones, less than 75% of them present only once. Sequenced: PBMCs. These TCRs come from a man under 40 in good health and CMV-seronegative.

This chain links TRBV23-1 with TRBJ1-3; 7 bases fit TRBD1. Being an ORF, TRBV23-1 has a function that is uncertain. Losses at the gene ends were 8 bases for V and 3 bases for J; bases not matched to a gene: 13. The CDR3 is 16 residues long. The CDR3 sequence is CASGPIQGFSGNTIYF. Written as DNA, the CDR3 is TGCGCCAGCGGCCCAATACAGGGGTTTAGTGGAAACACCATATATTTT.

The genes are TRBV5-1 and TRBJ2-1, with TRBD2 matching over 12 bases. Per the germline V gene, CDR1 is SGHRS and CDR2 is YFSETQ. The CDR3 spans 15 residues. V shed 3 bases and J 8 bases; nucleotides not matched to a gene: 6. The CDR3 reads CASSSSGRAVDEQFF. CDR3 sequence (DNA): TGCGCCAGCAGCTCTAGCGGGAGGGCCGTAGATGAGCAGTTCTTC.

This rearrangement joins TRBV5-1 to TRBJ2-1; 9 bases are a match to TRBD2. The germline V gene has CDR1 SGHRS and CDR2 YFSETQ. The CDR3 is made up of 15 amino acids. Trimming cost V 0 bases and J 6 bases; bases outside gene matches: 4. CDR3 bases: TGCGCCAGCAGCTTGGTTGCGGGAGGGGGCAATGAGCAGTTCTTC. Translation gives CASSLVAGGGNEQFF.

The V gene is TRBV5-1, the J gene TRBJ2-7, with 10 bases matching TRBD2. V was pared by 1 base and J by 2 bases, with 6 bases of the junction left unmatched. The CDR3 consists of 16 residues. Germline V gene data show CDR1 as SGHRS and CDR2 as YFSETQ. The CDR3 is CASSLSTSGLTYEQYF. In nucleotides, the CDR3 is TGCGCCAGCAGCTTGTCGACTAGCGGGCTCACCTACGAGCAGTACTTC.

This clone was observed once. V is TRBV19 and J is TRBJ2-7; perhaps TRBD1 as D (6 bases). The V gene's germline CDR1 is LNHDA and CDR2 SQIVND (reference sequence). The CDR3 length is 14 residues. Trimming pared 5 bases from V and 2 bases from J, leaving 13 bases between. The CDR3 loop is CASSARTATYEQYF. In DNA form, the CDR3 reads TGTGCCAGTAGTGCCAGGACAGCCACCTACGAGCAGTACTTC. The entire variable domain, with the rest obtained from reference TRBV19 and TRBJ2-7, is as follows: DGGITQSPKYLFRKEGQNVTLSCEQNLNHDAMYWYRQDPGQGLRLIYYSQIVNDFQKGDIAEGYSVSREKKESFPLTVTSAQKNPTAFYLCASSARTATYEQYFGPGTRLTVT.

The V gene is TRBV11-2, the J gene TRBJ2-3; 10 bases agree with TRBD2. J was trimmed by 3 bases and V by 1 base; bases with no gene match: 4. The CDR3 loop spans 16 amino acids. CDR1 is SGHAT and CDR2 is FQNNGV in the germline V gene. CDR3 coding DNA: TGTGCCAGCAGCTTAGGTTTAGCGGGAGGTACAGATACGCAGTATTTT. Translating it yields CASSLGLAGGTDTQYF.

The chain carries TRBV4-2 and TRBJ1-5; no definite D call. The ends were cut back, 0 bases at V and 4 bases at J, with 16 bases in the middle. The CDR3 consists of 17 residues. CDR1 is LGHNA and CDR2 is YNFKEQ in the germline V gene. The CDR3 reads CASSQEFSRAGNQPQHF. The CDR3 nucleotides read TGTGCCAGCAGCCAAGAGTTCAGTAGGGCGGGGAATCAGCCCCAGCATTTT.

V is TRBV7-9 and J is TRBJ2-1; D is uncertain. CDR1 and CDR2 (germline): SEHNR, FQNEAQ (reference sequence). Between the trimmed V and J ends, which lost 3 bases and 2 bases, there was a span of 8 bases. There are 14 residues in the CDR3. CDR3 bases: TGTGCCAGCAGCTTCACCCTAGCCTACAATGAGCAGTTCTTC. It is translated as CASSFTLAYNEQFF.

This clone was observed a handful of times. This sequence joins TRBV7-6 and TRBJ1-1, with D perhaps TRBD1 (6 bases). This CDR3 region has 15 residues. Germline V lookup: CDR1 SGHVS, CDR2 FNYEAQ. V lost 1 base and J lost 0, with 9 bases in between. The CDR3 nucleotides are TGTGCCAGCAGCTTAGAAGGGGGTATGAACACTGAAGCTTTCTTT. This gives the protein CASSLEGGMNTEAFF. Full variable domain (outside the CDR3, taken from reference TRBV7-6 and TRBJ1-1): GAGVSQSPRYKVTKRGQDVALRCDPISGHVSLYWYRQALGQGPEFLTYFNYEAQQDKSGLPNDRFSAERPEGSISTLTIQRTEQRDSAMYRCASSLEGGMNTEAFFGQGTRLTVV.

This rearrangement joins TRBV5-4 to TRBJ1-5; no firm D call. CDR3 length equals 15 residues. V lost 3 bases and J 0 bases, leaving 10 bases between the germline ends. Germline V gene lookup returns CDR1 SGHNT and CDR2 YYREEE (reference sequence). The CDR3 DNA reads TGTGCCAGCAGCTGGCGCGGAGATAGCAATCAGCCCCAGCATTTT. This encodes CASSWRGDSNQPQHF.

The CDR3 reads CASSQGQGANQPQHF. The CDR3 nucleotides read TGTGCCAGCAGCCAAGGACAGGGGGCCAACCAGCCCCAGCATTTT. The chain links TRBV4-2 to TRBJ1-5, with 10 bases aligning to TRBD1. In germline, CDR1 is LGHNA, CDR2 YNFKEQ. The CDR3 length is 15 residues. V shed 1 base and J 7 bases; nucleotides not matched to a gene: 4.

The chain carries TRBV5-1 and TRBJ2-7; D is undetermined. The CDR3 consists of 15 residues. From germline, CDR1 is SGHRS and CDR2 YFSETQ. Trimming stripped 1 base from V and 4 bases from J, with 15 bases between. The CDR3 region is CASSLSRITDYEQYF. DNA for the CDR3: TGCGCCAGCAGCTTGAGCAGAATAACAGATTACGAGCAGTACTTC.

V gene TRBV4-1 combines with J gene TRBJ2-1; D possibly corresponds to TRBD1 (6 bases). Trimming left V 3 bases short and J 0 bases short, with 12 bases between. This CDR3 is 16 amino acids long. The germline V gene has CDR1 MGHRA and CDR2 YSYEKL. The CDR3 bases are TGCGCCAGCAGCCAGGTGGACAGTAGCTCCTACAATGAGCAGTTCTTC. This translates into CASSQVDSSSYNEQFF.

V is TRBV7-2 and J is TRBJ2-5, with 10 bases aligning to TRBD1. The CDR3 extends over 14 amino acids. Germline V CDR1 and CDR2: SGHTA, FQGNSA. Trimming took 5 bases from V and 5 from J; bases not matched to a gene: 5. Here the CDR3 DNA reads TGTGCCAGCAGCACGGACAGGGGGTATGAGACCCAGTACTTC. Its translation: CASSTDRGYETQYF.

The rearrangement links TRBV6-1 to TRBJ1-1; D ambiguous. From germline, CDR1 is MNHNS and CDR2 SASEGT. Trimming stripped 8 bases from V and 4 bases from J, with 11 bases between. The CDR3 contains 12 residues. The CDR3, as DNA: TGTGCCAGCGGGCGCGTGGGCACTGAAGCTTTCTTT. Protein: CASGRVGTEAFF.

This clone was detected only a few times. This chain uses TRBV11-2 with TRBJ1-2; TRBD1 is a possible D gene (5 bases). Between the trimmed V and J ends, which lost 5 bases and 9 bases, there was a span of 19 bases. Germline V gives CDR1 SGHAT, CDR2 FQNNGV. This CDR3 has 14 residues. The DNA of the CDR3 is TGTGCCAGCAGCCTCGGGGCGGGGACCTCCAGCTACACCTTC. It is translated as CASSLGAGTSSYTF.

For the CDR3, the DNA is TGCGCCAAAAAGCGATGCTACGAGCAGTACTTC. Protein product: CAKKRCYEQYF. The chain employs TRBV10-1 and TRBJ2-7; no definite D call. CDR3 length equals 11 residues. Germline CDR1 reads WNHNN; CDR2 reads SYGVQD (reference sequence). Trimming took 10 bases from V and 3 from J, leaving 10 bases between them.

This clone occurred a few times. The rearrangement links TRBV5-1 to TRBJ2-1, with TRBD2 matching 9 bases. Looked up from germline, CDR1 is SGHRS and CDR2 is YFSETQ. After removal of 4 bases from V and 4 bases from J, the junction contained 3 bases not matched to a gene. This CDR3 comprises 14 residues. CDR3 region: CASSTSGPYNEQFF. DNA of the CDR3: TGCGCCAGCAGCACTAGCGGGCCATACAATGAGCAGTTCTTC.

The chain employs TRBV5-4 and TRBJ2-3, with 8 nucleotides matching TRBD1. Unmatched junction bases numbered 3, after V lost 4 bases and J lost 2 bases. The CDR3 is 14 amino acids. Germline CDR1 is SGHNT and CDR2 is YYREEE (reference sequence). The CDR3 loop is CASSPRGPTDTQYF. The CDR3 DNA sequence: TGTGCCAGCAGCCCCAGGGGGCCCACAGATACGCAGTATTTT.

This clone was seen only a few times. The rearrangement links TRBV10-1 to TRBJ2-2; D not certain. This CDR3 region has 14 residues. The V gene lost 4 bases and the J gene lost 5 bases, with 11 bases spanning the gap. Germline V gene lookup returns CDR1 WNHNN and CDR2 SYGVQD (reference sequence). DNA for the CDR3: TGCGCCAGCAGTGGGGCAACATCAACCGGGGAGCTGTTTTTT. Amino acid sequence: CASSGATSTGELFF.

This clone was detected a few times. The CDR3 protein is CASSLVSGGSEQFF. CDR3 nucleotide sequence: TGCGCCAGCAGCTTGGTGTCGGGAGGATCAGAGCAGTTCTTC. V is TRBV5-1 and J is TRBJ2-1; 7 bases agree with TRBD2. V shed 0 bases and J 10 bases; nucleotides not matched to a gene: 7. Germline loops: CDR1 SGHRS, CDR2 YFSETQ. This CDR3 contains 14 residues.

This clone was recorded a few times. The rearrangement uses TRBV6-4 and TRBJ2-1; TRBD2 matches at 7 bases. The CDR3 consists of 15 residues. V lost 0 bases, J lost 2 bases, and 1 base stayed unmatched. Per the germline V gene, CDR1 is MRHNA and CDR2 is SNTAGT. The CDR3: CASSDSSGPYNEQFF. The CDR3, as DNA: TGTGCCAGCAGTGACTCTAGCGGGCCCTACAATGAGCAGTTCTTC.

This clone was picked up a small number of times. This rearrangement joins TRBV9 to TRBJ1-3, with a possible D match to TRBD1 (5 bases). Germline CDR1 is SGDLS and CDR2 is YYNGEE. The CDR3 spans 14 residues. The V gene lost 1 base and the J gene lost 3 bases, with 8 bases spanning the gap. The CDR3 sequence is CASSVQGGGNTIYF. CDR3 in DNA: TGTGCCAGCAGCGTACAGGGAGGTGGAAACACCATATATTTT.

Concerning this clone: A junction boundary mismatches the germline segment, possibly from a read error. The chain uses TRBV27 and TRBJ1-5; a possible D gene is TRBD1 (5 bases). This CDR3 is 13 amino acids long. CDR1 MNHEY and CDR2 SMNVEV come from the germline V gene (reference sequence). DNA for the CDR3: TGTGCCAGCAGTGGGGGGGAAAATCGGCCCCAGCATTTT. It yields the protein CASSGGENRPQHF.

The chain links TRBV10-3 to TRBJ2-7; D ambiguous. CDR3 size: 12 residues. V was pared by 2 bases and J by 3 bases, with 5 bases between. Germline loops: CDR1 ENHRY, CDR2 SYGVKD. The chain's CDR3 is CAISETNYEQYF. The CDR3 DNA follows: TGTGCCATCAGTGAGACAAACTACGAGCAGTACTTC.